The 27 T cell receptor beta chains given below trace back to one sample, sequenced in a study of blood T cell repertoires in COVID-19. Measured with immunoSEQ multiplex PCR; TCRdb has only the in-frame clones, and not every one. This repertoire shows 110,000 to 150,000 clones, approximately 86% found once; its top ten account for about 1.7%. The sample taken for sequencing was peripheral blood. Receptor source: a man in his 70s with acute or convalescent COVID-19.

The V and J genes are TRBV27 and TRBJ2-7; 7 nucleotides match TRBD2. The CDR3 is 15 amino acids. Germline values: CDR1 MNHEY, CDR2 SMNVEV (reference sequence). Germline trimming cut 6 bases from V and 0 bases from J; bases unmatched to any gene: 8. As DNA, the CDR3 is TGTGCCAGCAGGCTGACTAGCTTTAGCTCCTACGAGCAGTACTTC. It translates to CASRLTSFSSYEQYF.

The chain has TRBV19 and TRBJ2-7, with 8 bases matching TRBD2. Per the germline V gene, CDR1 is LNHDA and CDR2 is SQIVND (reference sequence). The CDR3 is 15 amino acids. Unmatched junction bases numbered 6, after V lost 5 bases and J lost 0 bases. The CDR3 DNA reads TGTGCCAGTAGTTCCTTAGCGGGGAACTCCTACGAGCAGTACTTC. The encoded protein is CASSSLAGNSYEQYF.

This clone was found once. The CDR3 reads CARQDRYTGELFF. The CDR3 DNA is TGTGCCAGGCAAGACAGGTACACCGGGGAGCTGTTTTTT. This chain links TRBV6-5 with TRBJ2-2; D is perhaps TRBD1 (6 bases). The CDR3 totals 13 residues. CDR1 MNHEY and CDR2 SVGAGI come from the germline V gene. Deletions cut 9 bases from V and 3 bases from J, with 11 bases between.

This clone was detected only once. V and J are TRBV5-1 and TRBJ2-2; 10 nucleotides align to TRBD1. Germline V gene lookup returns CDR1 SGHRS and CDR2 YFSETQ. The CDR3 has 17 amino acids. V trimming: 4 bases; J trimming: 7 bases; junction bases outside the gene matches: 13. CDR3 bases: TGCGCCAGCAGCCCAATCTCCGGGACAGGGGTCGGCGGGGAGCTGTTTTTT. Translated, it gives CASSPISGTGVGGELFF.

The chain recombines TRBV5-1 with TRBJ2-3, with 10 nucleotides matching TRBD1. Looked up from germline, CDR1 is SGHRS and CDR2 is YFSETQ. This CDR3 spans 17 amino acids. Trimming at V came to 4 bases and at J to 0 bases, leaving 8 bases not matched to a gene. CDR3 in amino acids: CASSLSTGGPSTDTQYF. The CDR3 DNA follows: TGCGCCAGCAGCCTCTCGACAGGGGGCCCTAGCACAGATACGCAGTATTTT.

This clone was recorded only once. The sample has other DNA sequences that encode this CDR3 too. The J gene is TRBJ2-5, the V gene TRBV19; possible D gene TRBD2, 5 bases. The V end lost 6 bases, the J end lost 1 base, and 12 bases lay between the germline ends. This CDR3 is 14 amino acids long. Germline assignment: CDR1 LNHDA and CDR2 SQIVND (reference sequence). This chain's CDR3 is CASSVSGVQETQYF. CDR3 in DNA: TGTGCCAGTAGCGTCTCCGGGGTCCAAGAGACCCAGTACTTC.

The chain combines TRBV10-2 with TRBJ1-1; D gene unclear. Germline CDR1 WSHSY, CDR2 SAAADI. CDR3 length equals 13 residues. V shed 4 bases and J shed 1 base, with 7 bases lying between them. The CDR3 nucleotides read TGCGCCAGCAGTGGACTGACGAACACTGAAGCTTTCTTT. Translating gives CASSGLTNTEAFF.

The V call is TRBV5-1, the J call TRBJ1-2; 10 bases agree with TRBD1. The germline CDR1 and CDR2 sequences are SGHRS and YFSETQ. The length of the CDR3 is 15 residues. Trimming took 6 bases from V and 10 from J; bases not matched to a gene: 15. CDR3: CASTGSVGTGETYTF. The CDR3 region has the DNA TGCGCCAGCACGGGGTCCGTCGGGACAGGGGAAACCTACACCTTC.

DNA of the CDR3: TGTGCCAGCAGCTTAGTTGGCGGTACTAACACCGGGGAGCTGTTTTTT. It yields the protein CASSLVGGTNTGELFF. The chain is built from TRBV7-2 and TRBJ2-2; D remains unclear. V lost 1 base and J lost 2, with 11 bases in between. This CDR3 region has 16 residues. Germline V lookup: CDR1 SGHTA, CDR2 FQGNSA.

V and J are TRBV28 and TRBJ1-2; D remains unclear. V shed 2 bases and J shed 4 bases, with 8 bases lying between them. CDR3 length: 13 residues. Germline CDR1 MDHEN, CDR2 SYDVKM. The CDR3 DNA follows: TGTGCCAGCAGTTTACCGGGTTCCTATGGCTACACCTTC. Its translation: CASSLPGSYGYTF.

CDR3 DNA: TGTGCCAGCAGTATAGTGTCGACTAGCCCCTACGAGCAGTACTTC. Its translation: CASSIVSTSPYEQYF. The chain joins TRBV11-2 to TRBJ2-7, with 7 bases aligning to TRBD2. Germline assignment: CDR1 SGHAT and CDR2 FQNNGV. The CDR3 extends over 15 amino acids. V gave up 6 bases and J gave up 2 bases; unmatched junction bases: 10. The whole variable domain, remainder taken from reference TRBV11-2 and TRBJ2-7, is EAGVAQSPRYKIIEKRQSVAFWCNPISGHATLYWYQQILGQGPKLLIQFQNNGVVDDSQLPKDRFSAERLKGVDSTLKIQPAKLEDSAVYLCASSIVSTSPYEQYFGPGTRLTVT.

The V call is TRBV2, the J call TRBJ1-1, with D perhaps TRBD1 (6 bases). Trimming left V 4 bases short and J 5 bases short, with 14 bases between. The CDR3 runs 14 residues. Germline values: CDR1 SNHLY, CDR2 FYNNEI. Here the CDR3 reads CASSVEGGGTEAFF. The CDR3 region has the DNA TGTGCCAGCAGTGTAGAGGGGGGGGGAACTGAAGCTTTCTTT.

The chain is built from TRBV7-9 and TRBJ1-1; D uncertain. Between the trimmed V and J ends, which lost 5 bases and 4 bases, there was a span of 14 bases. The germline CDR1 and CDR2 sequences are SEHNR and FQNEAQ (reference sequence). This CDR3 is 14 amino acids long. CDR3 sequence reads: CASSAAVGSTEAFF. The CDR3 DNA reads as TGTGCCAGCAGCGCCGCGGTGGGGAGCACTGAAGCTTTCTTT. The full variable domain, with the rest looked up from reference TRBV7-9 and TRBJ1-1, is DTGVSQNPRHKITKRGQNVTFRCDPISEHNRLYWYRQTLGQGPEFLTYFQNEAQLEKSRLLSDRFSAERPKGSFSTLEIQRTEQGDSAMYLCASSAAVGSTEAFFGQGTRLTVV.

Here the CDR3 DNA reads TGTGCCAGCGCCACCTGGCCACGCACAGATACGCAGTATTTT. The encoded protein is CASATWPRTDTQYF. The V gene is TRBV28, the J gene TRBJ2-3; D is ambiguous. The CDR3 length is 14 residues. Germline V gene data show CDR1 as MDHEN and CDR2 as SYDVKM. V lost 8 bases to trimming and J lost 1 base, with 13 bases between them. The full variable domain, its missing parts supplied by reference TRBV28 and TRBJ2-3, is DVKVTQSSRYLVKRTGEKVFLECVQDMDHENMFWYRQDPGLGLRLIYFSYDVKMKEKGDIPEGYSVSREKKERFSLILESASTNQTSMYLCASATWPRTDTQYFGPGTRLTVL.

This chain connects TRBV5-4 to TRBJ1-2; the match to TRBD1 covers 7 bases. The V gene's germline CDR1 is SGHNT and CDR2 YYREEE (reference sequence). The junction had 10 bases not matched to a gene; V was cut back by 3 bases and J by 5 bases. The CDR3 loop spans 15 amino acids. This CDR3 reads CASSSREGALYGYTF. The CDR3 region has the DNA TGTGCCAGCAGCTCACGGGAGGGGGCTTTATATGGCTACACCTTC. The whole variable domain, remainder taken from reference TRBV5-4 and TRBJ1-2, is ETGVTQSPTHLIKTRGQQVTLRCSSQSGHNTVSWYQQALGQGPQFIFQYYREEENGRGNFPPRFSGLQFPNYSSELNVNALELDDSALYLCASSSREGALYGYTFGSGTRLTVV.

This rearrangement joins TRBV7-8 to TRBJ1-2; 8 bases match TRBD1. There are 15 residues in the CDR3. The junction had 4 bases not matched to a gene; V was cut back by 0 bases and J by 4 bases. Germline loops: CDR1 SGHVS, CDR2 FQNEAQ. This CDR3 reads CASSLADRDIYGYTF. In DNA form, the CDR3 reads TGTGCCAGCAGCTTAGCGGACAGGGATATCTATGGCTACACCTTC.

This clone was counted only a few times. CDR3 region: CASSLERQETQYF. DNA for the CDR3: TGTGCCAGCAGCTTAGAGAGGCAAGAGACCCAGTACTTC. The chain links TRBV7-2 to TRBJ2-5; unclear D gene. The CDR3 contains 13 residues. Trimming shortened V by 1 base and J by 2 bases, and 5 bases separated the two germline ends. CDR1 is SGHTA and CDR2 is FQGNSA in the germline V gene.

This chain joins TRBV19 and TRBJ1-2; 7 nucleotides align to TRBD1. The germline CDR1 and CDR2 sequences are LNHDA and SQIVND (reference sequence). The CDR3 loop spans 13 amino acids. J gave up 2 bases and V 7 bases, and 4 bases lay outside the gene matches. The CDR3 loop is CASNPTGNYGYTF. CDR3 DNA sequence: TGTGCCAGTAACCCGACAGGGAACTATGGCTACACCTTC.

This clone was picked up a small number of times. The chain combines TRBV7-9 with TRBJ2-1; tentative D call: TRBD2 (6 bases). The CDR3 runs 14 residues. Trimming pared 0 bases from V and 5 bases from J, leaving 8 bases between. CDR1 and CDR2 from the germline V gene are SEHNR and FQNEAQ (reference sequence). This chain's CDR3 is CASSLARGNNEQFF. CDR3 coding DNA: TGTGCCAGCAGCTTAGCGCGGGGTAACAATGAGCAGTTCTTC. Using reference TRBV7-9 and TRBJ2-1 for the parts outside the CDR3, the full variable domain is DTGVSQNPRHKITKRGQNVTFRCDPISEHNRLYWYRQTLGQGPEFLTYFQNEAQLEKSRLLSDRFSAERPKGSFSTLEIQRTEQGDSAMYLCASSLARGNNEQFFGPGTRLTVL.

This clone was seen only a few times. This chain joins TRBV5-1 and TRBJ2-5; maybe TRBD2 (6 bases). Germline V gene sequence: CDR1 SGHRS, CDR2 YFSETQ. V lost 4 bases and J 2 bases, leaving 12 bases between the germline ends. The CDR3 is made up of 14 amino acids. This chain's CDR3 is CASSVGLPQETQYF. CDR3 bases: TGCGCCAGCAGCGTGGGACTTCCTCAAGAGACCCAGTACTTC.

The rearrangement joins TRBV28 to TRBJ2-7; tentative D call: TRBD2 (6 bases). This CDR3 is built from 12 residues. The germline V and J ends were trimmed by 2 bases and 13 bases, with 15 bases remaining between them. CDR1 is MDHEN, CDR2 SYDVKM, per germline. CDR3 residues: CASSLTPGGCYF. Here the CDR3 DNA reads TGTGCCAGCAGTTTAACCCCCGGGGGATGCTACTTC.

This chain links TRBV12-3 or TRBV12-4 with TRBJ2-3; 7 positions match TRBD2. The CDR3 is made up of 12 amino acids. This chain's CDR3 is CAGGDSTDTQYF. The CDR3, as DNA: TGTGCGGGAGGGGATAGCACAGATACGCAGTATTTT.

The V gene is TRBV5-1, the J gene TRBJ1-4; D is ambiguous. CDR1 is SGHRS and CDR2 is YFSETQ in the germline V gene. Trimming left V 0 bases short and J 1 base short, with 4 bases between. The CDR3 totals 14 residues. DNA for the CDR3: TGCGCCAGCAGCTTGGAGAGAACTAATGAAAAACTGTTTTTT. Translating gives CASSLERTNEKLFF.

The CDR3 region has the DNA TGCGCCAGTCCGACAGGGTATTATATCGAGCAGTACTTC. Translation gives CASPTGYYIEQYF. The chain has TRBV10-1 and TRBJ2-7; the match to TRBD1 covers 7 bases. Germline V gene sequence: CDR1 WNHNN, CDR2 SYGVQD (reference sequence). The CDR3 has 13 amino acids. V shed 9 bases, J shed 6 bases, and the junction held 11 bases outside the gene matches.

CDR3 coding DNA: TGTGCCACCATGGGAAGCGGGTTCTCGGAACAGTACTTC. Its protein is CATMGSGFSEQYF. The chain couples TRBV2 to TRBJ2-7; possibly TRBD2 for D (6 bases). CDR3 length: 13 amino acids. Germline loops: CDR1 SNHLY, CDR2 FYNNEI. V was clipped by 10 bases and J by 10 bases, with 23 bases between them.

The chain recombines TRBV9 with TRBJ1-5, with 7 positions matching TRBD1. The CDR3 totals 15 residues. The germline gives CDR1 SGDLS, CDR2 YYNGEE. With V trimmed by 3 bases and J by 6 bases, 9 bases remained unmatched. DNA of the CDR3: TGTGCCAGCAGCGCGCAGGGGGGTGAAGGTCAGCCCCAGCATTTT. This encodes CASSAQGGEGQPQHF.

V usage is TRBV28 and J usage is TRBJ2-6; 8 bases agree with TRBD2. V shed 6 bases, J shed 2 bases, and the junction held 6 bases outside the gene matches. There are 16 residues in the CDR3. Germline V lookup: CDR1 MDHEN, CDR2 SYDVKM. CDR3 amino acids: CASSLAGSPGANVLTF. The CDR3 DNA sequence: TGTGCCAGCAGCCTAGCGGGCTCCCCTGGGGCCAACGTCCTGACTTTC.